The clone carrying this TCR beta chain was detected only a few times. These data originate in a study of blood T cell repertoires in COVID-19. Study as a whole: The samples span acute and convalescent COVID-19 from the United States, Italy and Spain. PBMCs, B-cell-depleted T cells, or T cells were the source of the cDNA or gDNA that made up the material.

The germline V gene encodes CDR1 MDHEN and CDR2 SYDVKM. The V and J ends lost 4 bases and 1 base respectively, with 10 bases between them. The CDR3 length is 15 residues. Followed longitudinally, the Seattle patients had been enrolled during active infection. Authors' data handling: The assay estimated nucleated cells by amplifying reference gene primers. Some clones are missing from TCRdb's copy, which holds only in-frame ones; the method was immunoSEQ multiplex PCR. V, J and clone size derive from that table, while D and trimming were established from the DNA sequence. The table lists roughly 300,000 clones, roughly 83% of them singletons.

This clonotype was obtained from a human donor with COVID-19, enrolled during active disease. The donor label of this sample is uncertain. The sample comprised peripheral blood. The chain employs TRBV28 and TRBJ2-2, with no clear D. CDR3 sequence reads: CASSSFLLNTGELFF. The CDR3 region has the DNA TGTGCCAGCAGTTCTTTTCTCCTGAACACCGGGGAGCTGTTTTTT.